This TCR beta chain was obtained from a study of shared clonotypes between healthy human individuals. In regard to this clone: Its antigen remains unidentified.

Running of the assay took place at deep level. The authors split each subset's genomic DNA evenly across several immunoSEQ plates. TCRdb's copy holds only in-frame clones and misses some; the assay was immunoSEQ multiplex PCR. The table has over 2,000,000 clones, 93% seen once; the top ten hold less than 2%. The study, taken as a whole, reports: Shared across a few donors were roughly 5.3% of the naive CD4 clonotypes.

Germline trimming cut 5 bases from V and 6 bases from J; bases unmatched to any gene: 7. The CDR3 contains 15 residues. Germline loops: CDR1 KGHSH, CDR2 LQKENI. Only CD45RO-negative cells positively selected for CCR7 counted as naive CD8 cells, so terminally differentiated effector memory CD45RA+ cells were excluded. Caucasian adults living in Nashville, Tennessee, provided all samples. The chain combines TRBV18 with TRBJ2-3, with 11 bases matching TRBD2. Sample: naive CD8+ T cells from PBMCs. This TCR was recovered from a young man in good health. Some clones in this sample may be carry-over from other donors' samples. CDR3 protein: CASSGTSGRWDTQYF. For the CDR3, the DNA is TGTGCCAGCTCAGGGACTAGCGGCCGATGGGATACGCAGTATTTT.